One and the same sample provided the 9 T cell receptor beta chains below, sequenced in a study of blood T cell repertoires in COVID-19. Assay used: immunoSEQ multiplex PCR; TCRdb lists only in-frame clones, some missing. Here the sample spans fewer than 300,000 clones, 80% to 90% being singletons. The source material was PBMCs or T cells enriched from blood (not recorded which). The receptors stem from a woman in her 30s who had recovered from COVID-19.

The chain uses TRBV4-1 and TRBJ2-7, with a possible D match to TRBD2 (7 bases). The V gene lost 0 bases and the J gene lost 5 bases, with 14 bases spanning the gap. Germline CDR1 MGHRA, CDR2 YSYEKL. This CDR3 has 15 residues. This CDR3 is CASSQDWGGQNEQYF. The CDR3 DNA follows: TGCGCCAGCAGCCAAGATTGGGGGGGGCAGAACGAGCAGTACTTC.

The rearrangement links TRBV5-1 to TRBJ2-7; 7 positions match TRBD2. There are 16 residues in the CDR3. J gave up 3 bases and V 4 bases, and 13 bases lay outside the gene matches. In germline, CDR1 is SGHRS, CDR2 YFSETQ. The CDR3 reads CASSPGSRGVNYEQYF. The CDR3 DNA reads TGCGCCAGCAGCCCCGGCTCACGGGGGGTCAACTACGAGCAGTACTTC.

This chain's CDR3 is CASSQTGGVYNEQFF. CDR3 DNA sequence: TGTGCCAGTAGCCAGACAGGGGGAGTTTACAATGAGCAGTTCTTC. The chain employs TRBV19 and TRBJ2-1; the match to TRBD1 covers 9 bases. The CDR3 spans 15 residues. Germline V gene lookup returns CDR1 LNHDA and CDR2 SQIVND (reference sequence). Germline trimming cut 6 bases from V and 4 bases from J; bases unmatched to any gene: 7.

The rearrangement uses TRBV10-2 and TRBJ1-1, with TRBD1 identical over 9 bases. The CDR3 totals 13 residues. Per the germline V gene, CDR1 is WSHSY and CDR2 is SAAADI. V trimming: 3 bases; J trimming: 9 bases; junction bases outside the gene matches: 5. This CDR3 is CASSDPGQGKAFF. The CDR3 DNA reads as TGCGCCAGCAGTGACCCAGGACAGGGGAAAGCTTTCTTT.

The chain is built from TRBV28 and TRBJ2-7, with D possibly TRBD1 on 6 matching bases. Per the germline V gene, CDR1 is MDHEN and CDR2 is SYDVKM. Trimming took off 10 bases at V and 2 bases at J, with 12 bases between the two ends. This CDR3 spans 12 amino acids. CDR3: CAIQTGTYEQYF. CDR3 DNA sequence: TGTGCCATTCAGACAGGTACCTACGAGCAGTACTTC.

The chain employs TRBV7-6 and TRBJ2-7; 7 bases fit TRBD2. The CDR3 totals 15 residues. CDR1 and CDR2 (germline): SGHVS, FNYEAQ. The junction had 11 bases not matched to a gene; V was cut back by 6 bases and J by 3 bases. The CDR3 sequence is CASSLESGKHYEQYF. DNA for the CDR3: TGTGCCAGCAGTCTGGAGAGCGGGAAACACTACGAGCAGTACTTC.

The chain couples TRBV7-9 to TRBJ2-1; 8 bases match TRBD2. The CDR3 runs 16 residues. J was trimmed by 3 bases and V by 3 bases; bases with no gene match: 7. Germline-derived CDR1 and CDR2 are SEHNR and FQNEAQ (reference sequence). This CDR3 is CASSFISGSRYNEQFF. The CDR3 DNA reads as TGTGCCAGCAGCTTCATAAGCGGGAGCCGCTACAATGAGCAGTTCTTC.

V is TRBV15 and J is TRBJ2-5; the match to TRBD2 covers 10 bases. The CDR3 consists of 16 residues. The J segment lost 7 bases and the V segment lost 1 base, leaving 9 bases of the junction unmatched. Germline CDR1 is LNHNV and CDR2 is YYDKDF (reference sequence). The CDR3 coding sequence is TGTGCCACCAGCAGAGCAGCCCCGATAGCGGGAGGGACCCAGTACTTC. Its translation is CATSRAAPIAGGTQYF.

The V call is TRBV18, the J call TRBJ2-1, with 7 bases lining up with TRBD1. This CDR3 comprises 16 residues. The V gene's germline CDR1 is KGHSH and CDR2 LQKENI. The trim removed 2 bases at V and 7 bases at J, leaving 11 bases unmatched. The CDR3 DNA reads as TGTGCCAGCTCACCAGCCCAACAGGGGTGGTTAAATGAGCAGTTCTTC. It specifies CASSPAQQGWLNEQFF.